These 10 T cell receptor beta chains share one sample of origin, sequenced in a study of PD-1 blockade in classical Hodgkin lymphoma. With no exception, relapse followed autologous stem cell transplantation in all patients, and brentuximab vedotin exposure varied. Assay used: immunoSEQ multiplex PCR; TCRdb lists only in-frame clones, some missing. Among roughly 23,000 clones listed, 71% were seen once. The sequencing used peripheral blood mononuclear cells (PBMCs), collected at baseline. These receptor sequences come from a human donor with classical Hodgkin lymphoma.

This clone is large. This chain connects TRBV27 to TRBJ1-5; tentative D call: TRBD1 (6 bases). The CDR3 has 15 residues. Trimming removed 3 bases from V and 5 bases from J, with 14 bases in between. Germline CDR1 is MNHEY and CDR2 is SMNVEV (reference sequence). CDR3 protein: CASSLTARGYQPQHF. The CDR3 bases are TGTGCCAGCAGTTTGACGGCAAGGGGGTATCAGCCCCAGCATTTT.

The chain joins TRBV4-3 to TRBJ2-2; D unresolved. Germline values: CDR1 LGHNA, CDR2 YSLEER. The CDR3 is 14 residues long. Trimming shortened V by 0 bases and J by 4 bases, and 6 bases separated the two germline ends. CDR3 bases: TGCGCCAGCAGCCAAGACCACCGCACCGGGGAGCTGTTTTTT. This codes for CASSQDHRTGELFF.

This chain uses TRBV5-6 with TRBJ1-5; D is unclear. CDR3 length equals 14 residues. Trimming took 0 bases from V and 4 from J, leaving 8 bases between them. CDR1 and CDR2 from the germline V gene are SGHDT and YYEEEE. CDR3 in DNA: TGTGCCAGCAGCTTGGCTTTTCAGAATCAGCCCCAGCATTTT. Amino acids: CASSLAFQNQPQHF.

The chain is built from TRBV6-5 and TRBJ1-3; 7 bases line up with TRBD1. The J segment lost 4 bases and the V segment lost 5 bases, leaving 8 bases of the junction unmatched. Germline-derived CDR1 and CDR2 are MNHEY and SVGAGI. This CDR3 has 15 amino acids. CDR3 in DNA: TGTGCCAGCAGTCAGGGGGGGTTGAAAGGAAACACCATATATTTT. Encoded protein: CASSQGGLKGNTIYF.

The rearrangement links TRBV10-3 to TRBJ1-4; D gene uncertain. The CDR3 runs 13 residues. Germline V gene sequence: CDR1 ENHRY, CDR2 SYGVKD. V was trimmed by 5 bases and J by 8 bases, leaving 12 bases between them. The CDR3 DNA reads TGTGCCATCAGTCCGACCCTTTTAGAAAAACTGTTTTTT. Amino acids: CAISPTLLEKLFF.

This chain uses TRBV5-4 with TRBJ2-1; TRBD1 matches at 7 bases. Germline values: CDR1 SGHNT, CDR2 YYREEE (reference sequence). The CDR3 runs to 15 residues. V lost 4 bases, J lost 0 bases, and 4 bases stayed unmatched. DNA for the CDR3: TGTGCCAGCAGCCTGACAGGGCGCTCCTACAATGAGCAGTTCTTC. Translation gives CASSLTGRSYNEQFF.

This rearrangement joins TRBV7-2 to TRBJ2-2, with a weak D call TRBD2 (5 bases). Looked up from germline, CDR1 is SGHTA and CDR2 is FQGNSA. The V and J ends lost 1 base and 4 bases respectively, with 7 bases between them. This CDR3 comprises 14 residues. CDR3 protein: CASSLVRGTGELFF. DNA of the CDR3: TGTGCCAGCAGCTTAGTACGGGGCACCGGGGAGCTGTTTTTT.

The rearrangement joins TRBV5-3 to TRBJ2-5; D is unresolved. TRBV5-3 is an ORF for which the function is uncertain. Deletions cut 1 base from V and 1 base from J, with 11 bases between. The CDR3 covers 15 residues. DNA for the CDR3: TGTGCCAGAAGCTTGAGACGGACGGCCCAAGAGACCCAGTACTTC. As protein: CARSLRRTAQETQYF.

CDR3 in DNA: TGTGCCAGCAGTGAGAACGCCCCATACAATGAGCAGTTCTTC. Translating it yields CASSENAPYNEQFF. The rearrangement joins TRBV2 to TRBJ2-1; D unclear. V lost 3 bases to trimming and J lost 4 bases, with 10 bases between them. The CDR3 consists of 14 residues. Germline V gives CDR1 SNHLY, CDR2 FYNNEI.

This clone has just a few counts. CDR3 loop: CASEGGLATDTQYF. CDR3 DNA: TGCGCCAGCGAGGGGGGGCTAGCCACAGATACGCAGTATTTT. The V gene is TRBV10-2, the J gene TRBJ2-3; weak D call: TRBD2 (7 bases). Looked up from germline, CDR1 is WSHSY and CDR2 is SAAADI. With 8 bases removed from V and 2 bases from J, the gap between germline ends came to 14 bases. There are 14 residues in the CDR3.